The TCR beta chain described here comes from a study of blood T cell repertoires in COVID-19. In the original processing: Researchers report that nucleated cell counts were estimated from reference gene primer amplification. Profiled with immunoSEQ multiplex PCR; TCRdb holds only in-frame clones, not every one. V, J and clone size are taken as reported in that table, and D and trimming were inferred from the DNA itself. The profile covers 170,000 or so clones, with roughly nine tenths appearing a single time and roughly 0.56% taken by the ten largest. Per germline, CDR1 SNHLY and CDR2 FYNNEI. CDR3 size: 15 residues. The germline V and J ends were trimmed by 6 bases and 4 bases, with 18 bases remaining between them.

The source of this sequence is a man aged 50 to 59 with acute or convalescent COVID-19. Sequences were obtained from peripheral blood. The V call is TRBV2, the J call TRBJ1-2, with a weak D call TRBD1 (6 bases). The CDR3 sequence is CASSPGGGGSYGYTF. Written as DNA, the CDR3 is TGTGCCAGCAGCCCCGGGGGGGGCGGGAGCTATGGCTACACCTTC. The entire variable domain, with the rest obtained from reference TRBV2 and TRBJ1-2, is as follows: EPEVTQTPSHQVTQMGQEVILRCVPISNHLYFYWYRQILGQKVEFLVSFYNNEISEKSEIFDDQFSVERPDGSNFTLKIRSTKLEDSAMYFCASSPGGGGSYGYTFGSGTRLTVV.